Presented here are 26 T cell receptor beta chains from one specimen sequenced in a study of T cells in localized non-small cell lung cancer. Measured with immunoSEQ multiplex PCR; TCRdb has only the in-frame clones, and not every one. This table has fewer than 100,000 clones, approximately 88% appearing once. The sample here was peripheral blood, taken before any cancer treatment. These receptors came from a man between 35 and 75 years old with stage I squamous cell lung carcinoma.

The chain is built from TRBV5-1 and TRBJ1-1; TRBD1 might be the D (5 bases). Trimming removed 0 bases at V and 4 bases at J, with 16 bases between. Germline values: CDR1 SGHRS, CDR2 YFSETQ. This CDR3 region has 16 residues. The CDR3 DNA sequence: TGCGCCAGCAGCTTGGGCCGGCAGGGATGGAGCACTGAAGCTTTCTTT. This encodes CASSLGRQGWSTEAFF.

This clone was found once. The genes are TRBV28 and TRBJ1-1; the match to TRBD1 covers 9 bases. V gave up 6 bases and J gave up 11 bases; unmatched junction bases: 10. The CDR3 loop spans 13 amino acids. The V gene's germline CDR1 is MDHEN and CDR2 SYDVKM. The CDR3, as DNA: TGTGCCAGCAGCGGGGACAGGGCTTTGGGTGCTTTCTTT. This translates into CASSGDRALGAFF.

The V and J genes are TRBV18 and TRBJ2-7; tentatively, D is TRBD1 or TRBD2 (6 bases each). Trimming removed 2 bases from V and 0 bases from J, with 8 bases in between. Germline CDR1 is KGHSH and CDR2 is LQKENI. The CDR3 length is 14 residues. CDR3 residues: CASSPGGHSYEQYF. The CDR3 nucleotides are TGTGCCAGCTCACCAGGGGGGCACTCCTACGAGCAGTACTTC.

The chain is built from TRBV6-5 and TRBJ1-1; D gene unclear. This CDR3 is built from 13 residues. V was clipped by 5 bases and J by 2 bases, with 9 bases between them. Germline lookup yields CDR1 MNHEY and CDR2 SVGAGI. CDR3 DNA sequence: TGTGCCAGCAGTCCGCGAGCTAACACTGAAGCTTTCTTT. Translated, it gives CASSPRANTEAFF.

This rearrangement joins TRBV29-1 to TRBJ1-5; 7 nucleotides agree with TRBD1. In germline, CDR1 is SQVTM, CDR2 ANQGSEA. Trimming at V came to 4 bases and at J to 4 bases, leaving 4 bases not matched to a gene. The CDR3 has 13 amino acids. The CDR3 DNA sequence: TGCAGCGTTGTGGGACAGTCTAATCAGCCCCAGCATTTT. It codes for CSVVGQSNQPQHF.

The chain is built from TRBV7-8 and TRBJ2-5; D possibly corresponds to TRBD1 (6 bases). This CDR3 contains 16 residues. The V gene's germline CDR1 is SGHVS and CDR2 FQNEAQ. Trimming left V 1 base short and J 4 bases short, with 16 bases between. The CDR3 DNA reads TGTGCCAGCAGCTTAGGGGGGACATACCAGAGAGAGACCCAGTACTTC. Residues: CASSLGGTYQRETQYF. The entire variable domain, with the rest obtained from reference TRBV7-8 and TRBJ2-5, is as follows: GAGVSQSPRYKVAKRGQDVALRCDPISGHVSLFWYQQALGQGPEFLTYFQNEAQLDKSGLPSDRFFAERPEGSVSTLKIQRTQQEDSAVYLCASSLGGTYQRETQYFGPGTRLLVL.

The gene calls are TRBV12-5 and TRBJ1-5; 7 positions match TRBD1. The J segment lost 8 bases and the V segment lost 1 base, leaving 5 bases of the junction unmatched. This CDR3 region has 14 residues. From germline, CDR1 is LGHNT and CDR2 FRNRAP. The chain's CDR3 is CASGLATGSKPQHF. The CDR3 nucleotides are TGTGCTAGTGGTTTGGCGACAGGGTCAAAGCCCCAGCATTTT.

CDR3 region: CASSLGSGPLYNEQFF. The CDR3 nucleotides are TGTGCCAGCAGTTTAGGATCAGGGCCGCTCTACAATGAGCAGTTCTTC. The chain employs TRBV27 and TRBJ2-1; a weak D match, TRBD1 (5 bases). This CDR3 contains 16 residues. CDR1 and CDR2 (germline): MNHEY, SMNVEV (reference sequence). V gave up 2 bases and J gave up 3 bases, with 14 bases separating them.

DNA of the CDR3: TGTGCCAGCAGTTTCGACAGGGGGCTTGAAAAACTGTTTTTT. It yields the protein CASSFDRGLEKLFF. V is TRBV2 and J is TRBJ1-4; 10 nucleotides align to TRBD1. This CDR3 has 14 residues. Germline V gene data show CDR1 as SNHLY and CDR2 as FYNNEI. J gave up 7 bases and V 5 bases, and 4 bases lay outside the gene matches. Full variable domain (remainder filled in from reference TRBV2 and TRBJ1-4): EPEVTQTPSHQVTQMGQEVILRCVPISNHLYFYWYRQILGQKVEFLVSFYNNEISEKSEIFDDQFSVERPDGSNFTLKIRSTKLEDSAMYFCASSFDRGLEKLFFGSGTQLSVL.

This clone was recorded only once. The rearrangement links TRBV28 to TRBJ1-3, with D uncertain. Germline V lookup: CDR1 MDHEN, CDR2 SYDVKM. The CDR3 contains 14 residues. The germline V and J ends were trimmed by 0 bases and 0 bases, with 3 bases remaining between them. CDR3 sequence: CASSLWFSGNTIYF. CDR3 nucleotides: TGTGCCAGCAGTTTATGGTTCTCTGGAAACACCATATATTTT.

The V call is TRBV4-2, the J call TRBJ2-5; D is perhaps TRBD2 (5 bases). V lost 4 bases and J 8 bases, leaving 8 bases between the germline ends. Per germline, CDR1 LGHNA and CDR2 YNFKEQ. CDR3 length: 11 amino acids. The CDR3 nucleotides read TGTGCCAGCAGCCTTGGAGGTACCCAGTACTTC. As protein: CASSLGGTQYF.

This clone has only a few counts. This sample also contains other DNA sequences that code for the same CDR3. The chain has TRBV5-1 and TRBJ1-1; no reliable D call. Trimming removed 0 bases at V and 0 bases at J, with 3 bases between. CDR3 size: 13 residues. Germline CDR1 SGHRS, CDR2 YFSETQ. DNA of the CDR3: TGCGCCAGCAGCTTGGAAGTGAACACTGAAGCTTTCTTT. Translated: CASSLEVNTEAFF.

The CDR3 DNA reads as TGTGCCAGCAGCTTAGAGCCAAATGAAAAACTGTTTTTT. Translated: CASSLEPNEKLFF. This chain joins TRBV7-2 and TRBJ1-4, with D hard to call. V was trimmed by 1 base and J by 5 bases, leaving 5 bases between them. Germline V gives CDR1 SGHTA, CDR2 FQGNSA. This CDR3 has 13 amino acids.

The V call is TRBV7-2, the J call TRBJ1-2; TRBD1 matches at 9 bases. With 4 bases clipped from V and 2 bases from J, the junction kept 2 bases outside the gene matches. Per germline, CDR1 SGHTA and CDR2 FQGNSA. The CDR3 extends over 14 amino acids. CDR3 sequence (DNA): TGTGCCAGCAGCTCGGGACAGGGAAACTATGGCTACACCTTC. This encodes CASSSGQGNYGYTF.

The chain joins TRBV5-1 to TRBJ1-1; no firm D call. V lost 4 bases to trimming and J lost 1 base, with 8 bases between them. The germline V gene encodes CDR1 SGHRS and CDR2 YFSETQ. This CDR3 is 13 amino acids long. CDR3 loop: CASSVDPNTEAFF. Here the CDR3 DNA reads TGCGCCAGCAGCGTGGACCCGAACACTGAAGCTTTCTTT.

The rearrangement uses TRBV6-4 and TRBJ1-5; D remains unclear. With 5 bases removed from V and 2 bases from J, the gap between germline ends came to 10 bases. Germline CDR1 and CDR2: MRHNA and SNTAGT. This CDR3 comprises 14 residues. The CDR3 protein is CASSTEWGNQPQHF. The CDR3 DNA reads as TGTGCCAGCAGTACTGAGTGGGGCAATCAGCCCCAGCATTTT.

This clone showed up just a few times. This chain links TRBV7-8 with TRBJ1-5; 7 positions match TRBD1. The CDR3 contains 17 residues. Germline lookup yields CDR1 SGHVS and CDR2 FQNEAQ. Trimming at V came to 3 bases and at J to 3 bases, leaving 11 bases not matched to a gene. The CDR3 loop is CASSLWGRQGINQPQHF. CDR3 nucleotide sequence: TGTGCCAGCAGCTTGTGGGGTCGACAGGGTATCAATCAGCCCCAGCATTTT.

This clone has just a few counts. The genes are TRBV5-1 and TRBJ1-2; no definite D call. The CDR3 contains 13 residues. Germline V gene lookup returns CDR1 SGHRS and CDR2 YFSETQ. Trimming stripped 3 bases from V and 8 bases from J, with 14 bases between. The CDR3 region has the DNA TGCGCCAGCAGCTCAACAGAGGCGGGGGGCTACACCTTC. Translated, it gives CASSSTEAGGYTF.

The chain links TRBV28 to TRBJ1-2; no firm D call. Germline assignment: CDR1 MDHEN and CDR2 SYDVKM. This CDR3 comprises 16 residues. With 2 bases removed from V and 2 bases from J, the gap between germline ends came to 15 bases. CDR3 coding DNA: TGTGCCAGCAGTTTAGATTTCCGAAAAAGGAACTATGGCTACACCTTC. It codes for CASSLDFRKRNYGYTF.

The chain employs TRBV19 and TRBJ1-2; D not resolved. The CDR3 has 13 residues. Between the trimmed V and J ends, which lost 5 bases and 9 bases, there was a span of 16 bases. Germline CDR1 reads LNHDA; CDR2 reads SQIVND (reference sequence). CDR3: CASSYRTGYSYTF. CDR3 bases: TGTGCCAGTAGTTATCGGACTGGCTACAGCTACACCTTC.

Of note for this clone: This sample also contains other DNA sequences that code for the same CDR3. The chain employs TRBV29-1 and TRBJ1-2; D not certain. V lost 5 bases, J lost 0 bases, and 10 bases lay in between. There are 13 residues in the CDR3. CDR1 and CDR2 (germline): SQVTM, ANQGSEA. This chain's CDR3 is CSVMAGANYGYTF. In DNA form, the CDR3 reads TGCAGCGTTATGGCAGGAGCTAACTATGGCTACACCTTC.

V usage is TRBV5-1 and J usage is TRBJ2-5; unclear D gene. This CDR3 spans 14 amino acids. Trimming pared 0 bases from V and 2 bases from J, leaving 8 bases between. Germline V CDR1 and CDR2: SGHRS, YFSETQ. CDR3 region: CASSLADMQETQYF. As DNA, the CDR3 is TGCGCCAGCAGCTTGGCCGACATGCAAGAGACCCAGTACTTC. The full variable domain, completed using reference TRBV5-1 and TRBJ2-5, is KAGVTQTPRYLIKTRGQQVTLSCSPISGHRSVSWYQQTPGQGLQFLFEYFSETQRNKGNFPGRFSGRQFSNSRSEMNVSTLELGDSALYLCASSLADMQETQYFGPGTRLLVL.

The CDR3 region is CASSLAGTRQISYEQYF. In DNA form, the CDR3 reads TGTGCCAGCAGCTTAGCTGGGACTAGGCAGATCTCCTACGAGCAGTACTTC. The chain uses TRBV7-2 and TRBJ2-7; 8 bases match TRBD2. Germline values: CDR1 SGHTA, CDR2 FQGNSA. This CDR3 has 17 residues. The ends lost 0 bases at V and 0 bases at J; junction bases unmatched: 7.

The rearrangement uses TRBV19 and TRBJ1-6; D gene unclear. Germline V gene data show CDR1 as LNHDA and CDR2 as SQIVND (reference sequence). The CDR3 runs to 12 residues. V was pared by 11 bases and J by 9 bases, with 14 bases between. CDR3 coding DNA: TGTGCCTCCCACGGGCCCGGTTCACCCCTCCACTTT. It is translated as CASHGPGSPLHF.

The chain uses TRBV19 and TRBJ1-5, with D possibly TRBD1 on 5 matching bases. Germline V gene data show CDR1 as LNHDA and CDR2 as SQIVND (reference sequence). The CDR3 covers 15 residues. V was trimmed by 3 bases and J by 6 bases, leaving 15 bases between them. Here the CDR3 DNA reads TGTGCCAGTAGTATCAGTGGTCAGGGACCTCAGCCCCAGCATTTT. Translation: CASSISGQGPQPQHF.

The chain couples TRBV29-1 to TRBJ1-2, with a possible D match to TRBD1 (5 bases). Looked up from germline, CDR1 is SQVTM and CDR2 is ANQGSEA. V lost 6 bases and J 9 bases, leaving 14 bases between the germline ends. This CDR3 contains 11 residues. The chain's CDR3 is CSVSRQGSYTF. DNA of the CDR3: TGCAGCGTCTCTAGGCAGGGAAGCTACACCTTC.